There are a few counts of the clone carrying this T cell receptor (beta chain). Its antigen is not known. This record comes from a study of regulatory T cells in long-lasting Graves disease. V dropped 5 bases and J dropped 9; count of bases not matched to a gene: 12. The length of the CDR3 is 17 residues. CDR1 is SEHNR and CDR2 is FQNEAQ in the germline V gene (reference sequence). Combining iRepertoire HTBI primers with Arm-PCR of CDR3 regions, the authors built TCR beta libraries. TCRdb itself ran the multiplex PCR reads through MiXCR, one entry per CDR3 protein. The sample consists of over 350,000 distinct CDR3 sequences, approximately 15% of them appearing once. Sample time point: newly diagnosed GD, antithyroid drugs for less than 3 months. Extracted RNA from PBMCs served as the source of the TCR library. The authors drew 9 to 9.5 milliliters of peripheral blood into EDTA tubes. Broader study findings: Persistent Graves' patients possessed reduced TCR diversity relative to recently diagnosed ones.

These data are also associated with another study on T cells in Graves' hyperthyroidism and ophthalmopathy. Turning to that study: The hyperthyroidism patients had all been newly diagnosed, and their disease duration was under 2 months. Their ages ranged from 18 to 65 years.

This chain joins TRBV7-9 and TRBJ2-1; TRBD2 aligns across 14 bases. The sequenced sample was peripheral blood mononuclear cells (PBMCs), obtained at new diagnosis, from a patient treated with antithyroid drugs. This clonotype was sampled from a woman between 50 and 59 years old with Graves disease. CDR3 sequence: CASSPGLAGENSIEQFF. DNA for the CDR3: TGTGCCAGCAGCCCGGGACTAGCGGGAGAGAATTCGATTGAGCAGTTCTTC.